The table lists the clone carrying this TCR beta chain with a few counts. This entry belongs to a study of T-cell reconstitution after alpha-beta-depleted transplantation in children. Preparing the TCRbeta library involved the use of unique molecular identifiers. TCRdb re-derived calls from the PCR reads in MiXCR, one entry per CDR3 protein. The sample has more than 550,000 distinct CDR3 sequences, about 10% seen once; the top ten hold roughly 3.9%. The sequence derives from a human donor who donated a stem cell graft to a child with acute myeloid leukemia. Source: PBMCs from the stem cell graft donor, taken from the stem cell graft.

The CDR3, as DNA: TGTGCCAGCAGCTTAGGGACAGCTAACTCCTACGAGCAGTACTTC. This gives the protein CASSLGTANSYEQYF. The gene calls are TRBV7-2 and TRBJ2-7; D may be TRBD1 (6 bases). Trimming left V 1 base short and J 0 bases short, with 10 bases between. The CDR3 is 15 residues long. Per germline, CDR1 SGHTA and CDR2 FQGNSA.